This T cell receptor beta chain was identified in a study of blood T cell repertoires in COVID-19. About the study: The United States, Italy and Spain provided the acute and convalescent COVID-19 samples. The analysed material was cDNA or gDNA that came from T cells, B-cell-depleted T cells, or PBMCs.

This clone came up a few times. As handled by the study authors: Using reference gene primer amplification, nucleated cell counts were estimated. Profiled with immunoSEQ multiplex PCR; TCRdb holds only in-frame clones, not every one. That table supplies the V and J calls and clone size; D and trimming were determined from the DNA. The sample lists roughly 160,000 clones; 82% were seen once. The CDR3 sequence is 18 residues long. Germline V CDR1 and CDR2: SGHDT, YYEEEE. The trim removed 0 bases at V and 8 bases at J, leaving 16 bases unmatched. The chain uses TRBV5-6 and TRBJ1-2; 10 nucleotides line up with TRBD1. Sequencing was performed on peripheral blood. The source of this sequence is a woman older than 75 with active or convalescent COVID-19. Here the CDR3 reads CASSLAWDRGRTTQGYTF. CDR3 bases: TGTGCCAGCAGCTTGGCGTGGGACAGGGGACGTACCACGCAGGGCTACACCTTC.